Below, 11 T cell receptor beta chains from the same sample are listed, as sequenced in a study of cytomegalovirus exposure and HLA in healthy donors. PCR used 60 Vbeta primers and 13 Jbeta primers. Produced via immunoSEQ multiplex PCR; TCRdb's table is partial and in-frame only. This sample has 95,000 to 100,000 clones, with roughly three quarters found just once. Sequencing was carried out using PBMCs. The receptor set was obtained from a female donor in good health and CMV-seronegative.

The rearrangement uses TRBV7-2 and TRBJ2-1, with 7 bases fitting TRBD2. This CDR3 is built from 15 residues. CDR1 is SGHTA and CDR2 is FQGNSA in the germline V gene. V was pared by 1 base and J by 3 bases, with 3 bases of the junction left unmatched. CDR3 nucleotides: TGTGCCAGCAGCTTAGAACGGGGGGTCTACAATGAGCAGTTCTTC. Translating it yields CASSLERGVYNEQFF.

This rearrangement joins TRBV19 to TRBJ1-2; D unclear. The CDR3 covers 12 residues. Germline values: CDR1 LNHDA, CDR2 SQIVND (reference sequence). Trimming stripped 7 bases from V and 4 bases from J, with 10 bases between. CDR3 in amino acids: CASKGSFYGYTF. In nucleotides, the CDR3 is TGTGCCAGTAAAGGGAGTTTCTATGGCTACACCTTC.

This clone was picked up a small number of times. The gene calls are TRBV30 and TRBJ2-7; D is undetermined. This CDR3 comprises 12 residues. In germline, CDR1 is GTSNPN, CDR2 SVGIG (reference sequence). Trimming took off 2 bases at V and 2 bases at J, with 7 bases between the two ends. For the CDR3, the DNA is TGTGCCTGGAGTTCCCGGGCCTACGAGCAGTACTTC. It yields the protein CAWSSRAYEQYF.

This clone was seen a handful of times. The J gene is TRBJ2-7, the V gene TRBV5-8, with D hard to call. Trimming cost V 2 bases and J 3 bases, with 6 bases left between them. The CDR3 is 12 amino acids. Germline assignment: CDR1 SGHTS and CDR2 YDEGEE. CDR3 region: CASSFQDYEQYF. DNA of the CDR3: TGTGCCAGCAGCTTTCAGGACTACGAGCAGTACTTC.

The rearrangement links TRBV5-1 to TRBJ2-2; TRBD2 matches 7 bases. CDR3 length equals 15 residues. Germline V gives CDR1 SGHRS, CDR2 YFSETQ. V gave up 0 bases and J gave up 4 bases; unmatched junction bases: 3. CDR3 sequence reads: CASSLVLAGTGELFF. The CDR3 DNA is TGCGCCAGCAGCTTGGTATTAGCGGGCACCGGGGAGCTGTTTTTT.

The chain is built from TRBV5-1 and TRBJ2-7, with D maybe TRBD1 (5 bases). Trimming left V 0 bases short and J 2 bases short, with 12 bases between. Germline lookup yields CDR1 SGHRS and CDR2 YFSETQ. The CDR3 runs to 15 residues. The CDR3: CASSLVGRAAYEQYF. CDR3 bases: TGCGCCAGCAGCTTGGTGGGCAGGGCAGCCTACGAGCAGTACTTC.

The CDR3 reads CASSQSQGVTYNEQFF. CDR3 nucleotide sequence: TGTGCCAGCAGCCAATCACAGGGGGTGACCTACAATGAGCAGTTCTTC. V and J are TRBV11-3 and TRBJ2-1; 8 bases align to TRBD1. The CDR3 sequence is 16 residues long. Trimming took 5 bases from V and 2 from J; bases not matched to a gene: 8. From germline, CDR1 is SGHNT and CDR2 YENEEA.

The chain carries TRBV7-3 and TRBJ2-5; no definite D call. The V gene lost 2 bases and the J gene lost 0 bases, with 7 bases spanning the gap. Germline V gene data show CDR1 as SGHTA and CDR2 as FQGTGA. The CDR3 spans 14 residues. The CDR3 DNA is TGTGCCAGCAGCTTAGGCCGCAACCAAGAGACCCAGTACTTC. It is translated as CASSLGRNQETQYF.

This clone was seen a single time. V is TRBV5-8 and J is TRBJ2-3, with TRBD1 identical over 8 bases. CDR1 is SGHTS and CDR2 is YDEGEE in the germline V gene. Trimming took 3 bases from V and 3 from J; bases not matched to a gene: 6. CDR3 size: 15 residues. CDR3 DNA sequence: TGTGCCAGCAGCTCGCTGGGACAGGCTACAGATACGCAGTATTTT. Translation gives CASSSLGQATDTQYF.

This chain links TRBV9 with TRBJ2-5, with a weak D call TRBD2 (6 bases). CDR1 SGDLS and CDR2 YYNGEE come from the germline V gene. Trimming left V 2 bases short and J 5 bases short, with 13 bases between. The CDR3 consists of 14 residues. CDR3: CASSVGVAAETQYF. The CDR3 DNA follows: TGTGCCAGCAGCGTTGGGGTAGCGGCGGAGACCCAGTACTTC.

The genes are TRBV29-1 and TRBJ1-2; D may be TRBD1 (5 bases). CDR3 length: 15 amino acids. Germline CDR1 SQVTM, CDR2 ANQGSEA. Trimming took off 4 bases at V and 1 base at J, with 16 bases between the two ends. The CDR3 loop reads CSVVRPGGGNYGYTF. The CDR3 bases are TGCAGCGTTGTCAGGCCTGGGGGGGGTAACTATGGCTACACCTTC.